The sequence of this TCR beta chain was determined in a study of blood T cells in healthy people across ages. Ranging in age from roughly 6 to 90, the donors were healthy Caucasian individuals from Russia. Germline V gene data show CDR1 as SGDLS and CDR2 as YYNGEE. Trimming at V came to 0 bases and at J to 13 bases, leaving 10 bases not matched to a gene. The CDR3 loop spans 14 amino acids. A sample-barcoded 5' primer and a J-beta primer mix were used in a second PCR of roughly 7 to 11 cycles. TCRdb reprocessed the 5' RACE reads with MiXCR, giving one entry per CDR3 protein. The sample has about 650,000 distinct CDR3 sequences; approximately 31% are singletons.

The source is a woman of 80 years or more in good health. Sequenced: blood. The chain employs TRBV9 and TRBJ2-4; 7 bases fit TRBD2. In DNA, the CDR3 is TGTGCCAGCAGCGTAGGCGGGGGTGAAGAGATCCAGTACTTC. It yields the protein CASSVGGGEEIQYF. Full variable domain (missing parts from reference TRBV9 and TRBJ2-4): DSGVTQTPKHLITATGQRVTLRCSPRSGDLSVYWYQQSLDQGLQFLIQYYNGEERAKGNILERFSAQQFPDLHSELNLSSLELGDSALYFCASSVGGGEEIQYFGAGTRLSVL.